The 8 T cell receptor beta chains in this list originate from one sample, sequenced in a study of blood T cells in healthy people across ages. A second PCR of roughly 7 to 11 cycles used a sample-barcoded 5' primer and a J-beta primer mix. One entry per CDR3 protein, called by TCRdb with MiXCR from the 5' RACE reads. This sample yields roughly 700,000 distinct CDR3 sequences, of which around 25% are seen a single time; 9.4% belongs to the top ten. The data also belong to a second study, concerning T cells of mothers and their children.

The sequencing sample was made of blood. The receptors here all came from a boy between 10 and 17 years old in good health.

The chain combines TRBV6-2 or TRBV6-3 with TRBJ2-7; 12 nucleotides line up with TRBD1. The CDR3 contains 16 residues. J was trimmed by 5 bases and V by 4 bases; bases with no gene match: 9. Germline V lookup: CDR1 MNHEY, CDR2 SVGEGT. The CDR3 region has the DNA TGTGCCAGCAGTTTTGCACCGGGACAGGGGGCCGACGAGCAGTACTTC. It specifies CASSFAPGQGADEQYF.

The chain carries TRBV7-6 and TRBJ1-6, with D perhaps matching TRBD1 (5 bases). This CDR3 region has 14 residues. V dropped 5 bases and J dropped 10 bases, with 15 bases sitting between them. The germline gives CDR1 SGHVS, CDR2 FNYEAQ. CDR3 nucleotides: TGTGCCAGCAGCCGAGAGGGGCCTGAATCACCCCTCCACTTT. Translating it yields CASSREGPESPLHF. Filled out from reference TRBV7-6 and TRBJ1-6, the complete variable domain reads GAGVSQSPRYKVTKRGQDVALRCDPISGHVSLYWYRQALGQGPEFLTYFNYEAQQDKSGLPNDRFSAERPEGSISTLTIQRTEQRDSAMYRCASSREGPESPLHFGNGTRLTVT.

As regards this clonotype: This may be a read error, as it is one base from a much larger clone. The final CDR3 position lacks the conserved phenylalanine or tryptophan, pointing to a likely read error. The J gene is TRBJ1-1, the V gene TRBV20-1; D remains ambiguous. With 3 bases removed from V and 1 base from J, the gap between germline ends came to 3 bases. The CDR3 runs to 11 residues. Germline V CDR1 and CDR2: DFQATT, SNEGSKA (reference sequence). CDR3 amino acids: CSASSNTEAFS. CDR3 nucleotide sequence: TGCAGTGCTAGTTCGAACACTGAAGCTTTCTCT.

The chain is built from TRBV7-9 and TRBJ2-5, with D possibly matching TRBD1 (6 bases). TRBJ2-7 matches the DNA end more closely, so the J call is doubtful. CDR3 length: 15 amino acids. Per germline, CDR1 SEHNR and CDR2 FQNEAQ (reference sequence). The CDR3 here is CASSLGQDLTYEQYF. Here the CDR3 DNA reads TGTGCCAGCAGCTTAGGACAGGACCTTACCTACGAGCAGTACTTC.

Comments on this clonotype: One junction end does not reproduce the germline sequence, and a read error may be involved. The chain combines TRBV7-2 with TRBJ2-5; D not resolved. Per the germline V gene, CDR1 is SGHTA and CDR2 is FQGNSA. The CDR3 sequence is 13 residues long. The CDR3 DNA sequence: TGTGCCAGCAGCTTGGATCTCACAAAGACCCAGCACTTC. Amino acid sequence: CASSLDLTKTQHF.

The rearrangement joins TRBV3-1 to TRBJ2-1; D possibly corresponds to TRBD2 (6 bases). The CDR3 is 17 amino acids. V was cut by 2 bases and J by 3 bases, with 17 bases left in between. The germline V gene has CDR1 LGHDT and CDR2 YNNKEL (reference sequence). In DNA form, the CDR3 reads TGTGCCAGCAGCCAAAATAGCGGCGATGGGGGCTACAATGAGCAGTTCTTC. This codes for CASSQNSGDGGYNEQFF.

This clonotype was recorded a few times. This chain connects TRBV7-9 to TRBJ2-5; 11 bases agree with TRBD2. Germline CDR1 SEHNR, CDR2 FQNEAQ (reference sequence). This CDR3 has 17 amino acids. J lost 4 bases, V lost 5 bases, and 12 bases had no gene match. The CDR3 is CASSPTLSGGGGETQYF. CDR3 bases: TGTGCCAGCAGCCCCACCCTTAGCGGGGGGGGAGGAGAGACCCAGTACTTC.

CDR3 DNA sequence: TGTGCCAGCAGTTACGGGCGGCTAGCGGGGGGCCCCAGCTCCTACGAGCAGTACTTC. Its translation is CASSYGRLAGGPSSYEQYF. This sequence joins TRBV6-2 or TRBV6-3 and TRBJ2-5; 11 bases line up with TRBD2. The J call is in doubt because the DNA end fits TRBJ2-7 better. There are 19 residues in the CDR3. Germline CDR1 MNHEY, CDR2 SVGEGT.